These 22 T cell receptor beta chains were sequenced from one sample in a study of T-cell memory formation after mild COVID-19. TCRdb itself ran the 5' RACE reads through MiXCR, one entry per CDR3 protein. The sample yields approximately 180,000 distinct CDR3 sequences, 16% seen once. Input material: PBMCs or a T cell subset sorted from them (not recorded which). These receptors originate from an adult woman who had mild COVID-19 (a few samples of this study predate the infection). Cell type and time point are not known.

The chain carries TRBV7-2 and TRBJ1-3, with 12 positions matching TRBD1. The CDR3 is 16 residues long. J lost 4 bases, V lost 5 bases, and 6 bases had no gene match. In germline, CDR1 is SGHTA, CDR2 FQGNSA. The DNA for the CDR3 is TGTGCCAGCAGCCTAGGGACAGGGGGCACCGGAAACACCATATATTTT. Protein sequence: CASSLGTGGTGNTIYF.

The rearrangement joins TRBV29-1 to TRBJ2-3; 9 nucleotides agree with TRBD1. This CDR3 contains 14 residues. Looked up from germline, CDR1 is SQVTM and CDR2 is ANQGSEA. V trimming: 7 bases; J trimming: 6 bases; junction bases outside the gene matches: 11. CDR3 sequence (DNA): TGCAGCGCGGAAGGGGACAGGGCCCTGGATACGCAGTATTTT. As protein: CSAEGDRALDTQYF.

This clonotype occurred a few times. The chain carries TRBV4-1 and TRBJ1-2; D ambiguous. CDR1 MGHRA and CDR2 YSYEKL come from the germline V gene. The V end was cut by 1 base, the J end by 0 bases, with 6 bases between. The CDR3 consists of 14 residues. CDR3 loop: CASSQGPTNYGYTF. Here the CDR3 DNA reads TGCGCCAGCAGCCAAGGGCCGACTAACTATGGCTACACCTTC.

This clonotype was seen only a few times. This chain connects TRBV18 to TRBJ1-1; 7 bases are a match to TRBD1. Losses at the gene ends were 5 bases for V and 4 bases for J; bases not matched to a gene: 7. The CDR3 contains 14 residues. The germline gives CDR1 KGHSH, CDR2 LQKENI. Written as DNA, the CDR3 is TGTGCCAGCTCATCAGACAGGGTGGGCACTGAAGCTTTCTTT. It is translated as CASSSDRVGTEAFF. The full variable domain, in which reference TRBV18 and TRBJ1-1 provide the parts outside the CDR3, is NAGVMQNPRHLVRRRGQEARLRCSPMKGHSHVYWYRQLPEEGLKFMVYLQKENIIDESGMPKERFSAEFPKEGPSILRIQQVVRGDSAAYFCASSSDRVGTEAFFGQGTRLTVV.

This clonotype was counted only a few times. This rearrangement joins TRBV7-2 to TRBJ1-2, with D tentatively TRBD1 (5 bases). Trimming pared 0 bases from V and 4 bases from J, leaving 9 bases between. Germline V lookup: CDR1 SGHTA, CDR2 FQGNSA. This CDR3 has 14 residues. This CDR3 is CASSLAGTFYGYTF. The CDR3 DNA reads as TGTGCCAGCAGCTTAGCCGGGACGTTCTATGGCTACACCTTC.

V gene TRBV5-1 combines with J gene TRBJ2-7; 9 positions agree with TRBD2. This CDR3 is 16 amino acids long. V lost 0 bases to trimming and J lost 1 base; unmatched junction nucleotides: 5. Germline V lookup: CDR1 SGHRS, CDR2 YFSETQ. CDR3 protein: CASSLVSGGLSYEQYF. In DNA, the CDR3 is TGCGCCAGCAGCTTGGTAAGCGGGGGGCTTTCCTACGAGCAGTACTTC.

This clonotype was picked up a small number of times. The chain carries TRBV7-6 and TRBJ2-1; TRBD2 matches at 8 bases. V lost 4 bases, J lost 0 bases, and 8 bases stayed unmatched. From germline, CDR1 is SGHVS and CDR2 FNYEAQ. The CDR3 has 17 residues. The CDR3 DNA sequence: TGTGCCAGCAGCTGGGCAGCGGGAGTGCCCTCCTACAATGAGCAGTTCTTC. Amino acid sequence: CASSWAAGVPSYNEQFF.

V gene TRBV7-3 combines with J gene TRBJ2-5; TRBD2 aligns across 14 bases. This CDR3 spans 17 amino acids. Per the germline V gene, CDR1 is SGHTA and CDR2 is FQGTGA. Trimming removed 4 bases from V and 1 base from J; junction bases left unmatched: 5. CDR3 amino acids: CASSSGLAGVSQETQYF. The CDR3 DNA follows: TGTGCCAGCAGCTCGGGACTAGCGGGGGTCTCCCAAGAGACCCAGTACTTC.

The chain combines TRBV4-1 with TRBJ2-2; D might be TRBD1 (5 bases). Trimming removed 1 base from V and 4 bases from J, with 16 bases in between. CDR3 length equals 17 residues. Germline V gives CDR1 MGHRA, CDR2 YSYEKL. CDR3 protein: CASSQVNLGRATGELFF. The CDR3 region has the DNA TGCGCCAGCAGCCAAGTAAACTTGGGCAGGGCCACCGGGGAGCTGTTTTTT.

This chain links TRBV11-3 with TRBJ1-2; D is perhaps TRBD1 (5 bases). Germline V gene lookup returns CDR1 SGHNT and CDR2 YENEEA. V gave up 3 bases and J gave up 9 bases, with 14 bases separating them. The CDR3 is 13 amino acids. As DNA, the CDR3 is TGTGCCAGCAGCTTCGAAGGGGACTCAAGCTACACCTTC. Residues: CASSFEGDSSYTF.

The CDR3 reads CSVPGQGVDYEQYF. The CDR3 DNA reads TGCAGCGTCCCGGGACAGGGAGTTGACTACGAGCAGTACTTC. The chain carries TRBV29-1 and TRBJ2-7, with 9 bases matching TRBD1. This CDR3 contains 14 residues. The J segment lost 3 bases and the V segment lost 6 bases, leaving 9 bases of the junction unmatched. CDR1 and CDR2 from the germline V gene are SQVTM and ANQGSEA.

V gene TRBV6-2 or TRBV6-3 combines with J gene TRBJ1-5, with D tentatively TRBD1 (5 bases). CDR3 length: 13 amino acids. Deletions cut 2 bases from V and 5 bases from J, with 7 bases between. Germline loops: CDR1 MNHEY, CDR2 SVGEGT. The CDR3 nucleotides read TGTGCCAGCAGTTACGTGGGGGATCAGCCCCAGCATTTT. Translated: CASSYVGDQPQHF.

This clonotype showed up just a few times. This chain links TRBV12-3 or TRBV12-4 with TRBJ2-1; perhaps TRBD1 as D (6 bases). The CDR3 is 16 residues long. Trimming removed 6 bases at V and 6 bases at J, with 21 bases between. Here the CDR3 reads CASRKPTGSRGNEQFF. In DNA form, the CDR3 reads TGTGCCAGCAGGAAACCTACAGGCTCCAGGGGCAATGAGCAGTTCTTC.

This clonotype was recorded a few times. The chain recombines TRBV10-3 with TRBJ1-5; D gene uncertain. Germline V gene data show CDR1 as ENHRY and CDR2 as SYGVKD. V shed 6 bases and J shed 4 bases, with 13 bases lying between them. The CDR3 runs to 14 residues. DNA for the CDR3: TGTGCCATCAGGCCGGGTCTTGGGAATCAGCCCCAGCATTTT. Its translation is CAIRPGLGNQPQHF.

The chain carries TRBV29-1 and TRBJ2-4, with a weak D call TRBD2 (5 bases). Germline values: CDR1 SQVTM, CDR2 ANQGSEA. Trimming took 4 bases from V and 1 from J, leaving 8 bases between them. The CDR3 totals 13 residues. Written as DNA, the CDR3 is TGCAGCGTTGGCGGGTTGGCCAAAAACATTCAGTACTTC. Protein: CSVGGLAKNIQYF.

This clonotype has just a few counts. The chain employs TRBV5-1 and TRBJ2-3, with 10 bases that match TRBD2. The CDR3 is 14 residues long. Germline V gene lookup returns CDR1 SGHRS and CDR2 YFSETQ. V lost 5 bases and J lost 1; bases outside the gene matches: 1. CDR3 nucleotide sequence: TGCGCCAGCAGAGGGACTAGCGGCACAGATACGCAGTATTTT. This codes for CASRGTSGTDTQYF.

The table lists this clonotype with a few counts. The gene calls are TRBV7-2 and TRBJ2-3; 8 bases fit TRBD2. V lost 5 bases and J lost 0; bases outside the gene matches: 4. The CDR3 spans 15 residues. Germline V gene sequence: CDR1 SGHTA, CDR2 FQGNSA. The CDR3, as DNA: TGTGCCAGCAGCGCGGCTAGCGGGAGCACAGATACGCAGTATTTT. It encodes CASSAASGSTDTQYF.

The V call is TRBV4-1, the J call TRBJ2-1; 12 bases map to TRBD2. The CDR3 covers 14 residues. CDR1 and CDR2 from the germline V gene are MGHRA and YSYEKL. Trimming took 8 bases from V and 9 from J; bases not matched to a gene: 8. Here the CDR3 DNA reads TGCGCCAGCTCACGGACTAGCGGGGTTGTTGAGCAGTTCTTC. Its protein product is CASSRTSGVVEQFF.

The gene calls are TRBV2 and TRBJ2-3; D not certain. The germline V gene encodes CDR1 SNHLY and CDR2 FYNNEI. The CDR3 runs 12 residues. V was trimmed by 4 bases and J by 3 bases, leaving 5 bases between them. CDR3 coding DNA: TGTGCCAGCAGTGTTAGAACAGATACGCAGTATTTT. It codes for CASSVRTDTQYF.

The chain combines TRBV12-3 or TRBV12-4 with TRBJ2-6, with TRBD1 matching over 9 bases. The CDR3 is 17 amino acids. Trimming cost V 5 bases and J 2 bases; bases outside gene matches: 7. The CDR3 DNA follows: TGTGCCAGCAGTCCACGGGACAGGGCTGCTGGGGCCAACGTCCTGACTTTC. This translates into CASSPRDRAAGANVLTF.

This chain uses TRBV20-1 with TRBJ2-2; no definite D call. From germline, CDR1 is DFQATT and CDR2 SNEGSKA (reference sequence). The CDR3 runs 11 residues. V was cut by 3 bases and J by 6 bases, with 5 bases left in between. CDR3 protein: CSASTPGELFF. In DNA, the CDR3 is TGCAGTGCTAGTACCCCCGGGGAGCTGTTTTTT.

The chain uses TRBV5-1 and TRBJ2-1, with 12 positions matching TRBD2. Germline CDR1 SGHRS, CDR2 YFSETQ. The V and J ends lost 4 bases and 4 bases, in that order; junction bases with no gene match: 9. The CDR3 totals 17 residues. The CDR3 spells CASSLRGTSGRYNEQFF. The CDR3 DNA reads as TGCGCCAGCAGCCTAAGGGGGACTAGCGGGCGATACAATGAGCAGTTCTTC. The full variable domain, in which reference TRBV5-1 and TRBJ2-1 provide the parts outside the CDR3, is KAGVTQTPRYLIKTRGQQVTLSCSPISGHRSVSWYQQTPGQGLQFLFEYFSETQRNKGNFPGRFSGRQFSNSRSEMNVSTLELGDSALYLCASSLRGTSGRYNEQFFGPGTRLTVL.